Listed below are T cell receptor beta chains from one sample, sequenced in a study of blood T cell repertoires in COVID-19. The method was immunoSEQ multiplex PCR; TCRdb's version includes in-frame clones alone and lacks a portion of them. Seen here are around 620,000 clones, about 87% observed once, and the top ten hold roughly 0.25%. Specimen: peripheral blood. The receptors stem from a woman aged 18-35 years with acute or convalescent COVID-19. CDR3s include the opening cysteine and the closing phenylalanine or tryptophan. The D gene is left open where the match is weak. Clone size is stated in some rows and not others, as once, few, many or a class when expanded.

d_call clone_size cdr3_length j_call v_call cdr3_nt cdr3_aa
TRBD1 once 15 TRBJ1-1 TRBV6-5 TGTGCCAGCAGTTATCACCGACAGGGCTACACTGAAGCTTTCTTT CASSYHRQGYTEAFF
- once 14 TRBJ1-2 TRBV19 TGTGCCAGTAGTATATTAGGGACAACCTATGGCTACACCTTC CASSILGTTYGYTF
TRBD1 - 14 TRBJ1-6 TRBV5-1 TGCGCCAGCAGCGCGGGACAGGGTGTTTCACCCCTCCACTTT CASSAGQGVSPLHF
- - 15 TRBJ1-2 TRBV7-9 TGTGCCAGCAGCCCCCGGACAGTCGCTAACTATGGCTACACCTTC CASSPRTVANYGYTF
TRBD2 - 15 TRBJ2-1 TRBV6-5 TGTGCCAGCAGAGGCTGGCGGGGGGCTTCCAATGAGCAGTTCTTC CASRGWRGASNEQFF
- once 13 TRBJ1-1 TRBV6-5 TGTGCCAGCAGTCTCCTGGAGGGTAGGTTGTCTTTCTTT CASSLLEGRLSFF
TRBD1 - 13 TRBJ1-2 TRBV18 TGTGCCAGCTCCCGGGACAGGGAAGAGGGCTACACCTTC CASSRDREEGYTF
TRBD1 once 17 TRBJ2-1 TRBV5-4 TGTGCCAGCAGCCCTCTAAGCGGACAGGATGCCGCGAATGAGCAGTTCTTC CASSPLSGQDAANEQFF
- - 13 TRBJ1-1 TRBV6-5 TGTGCCAGCGCTCAGGAGGGTTCCGGGAAAGCTTTCTTT CASAQEGSGKAFF
- - 16 TRBJ1-2 TRBV4-3 TGCGCCAGCAGCCAAGAAGCCAGGGCGGATGGCTATGGCTACACCTTC CASSQEARADGYGYTF
TRBD1 - 15 TRBJ2-3 TRBV29-1 TGCAGCGTTGAGGGCAGGACAGGGTCCACAGATACGCAGTATTTT CSVEGRTGSTDTQYF
TRBD1 - 16 TRBJ1-2 TRBV5-4 TGTGCCAGCAGTTTACCGGGACAGGGGGCGGGAAATGGCTACACCTTC CASSLPGQGAGNGYTF
- - 15 TRBJ1-2 TRBV27 TGTGCCAGCACCCCCCTCGGGTCAGGGGACTATGGCTACACCTTC CASTPLGSGDYGYTF
TRBD1 few 14 TRBJ1-5 TRBV27 TGTGCCAGCAGTTTCACAGGGACAGGGCAGCCCCAGCATTTT CASSFTGTGQPQHF
- - 15 TRBJ2-1 TRBV24-1 TGTGCCACCAGTGATCCGGCCGGGACACTCAATGAGCAGTTCTTC CATSDPAGTLNEQFF
- - 16 TRBJ2-1 TRBV6-2/TRBV6-3 TGTGCCAGCAGTTCAGGCGGCGGGACAGCCTTTAATGAGCAGTTCTTC CASSSGGGTAFNEQFF
TRBD1 - 14 TRBJ1-3 TRBV7-2 TGTGCCAGCAGCGGACAGGGGGCTGGAAACACCATATATTTT CASSGQGAGNTIYF
- - 14 TRBJ1-5 TRBV30 TGTGCCTGGAGTGCCAACAGGGTGGGTCAGCCCCAGCATTTT CAWSANRVGQPQHF
TRBD2 once 14 TRBJ2-4 TRBV6-4 TGTGCCAGCTCCGCTAGCGGGGGGGCCGACATTCAGTACTTC CASSASGGADIQYF
- - 12 TRBJ1-2 TRBV5-4 TGTGCCAGCAGCCCCGGGGGGTATGGCTACACCTTC CASSPGGYGYTF
- - 16 TRBJ1-2 TRBV10-1 TGCGCCAGCATCTGCCGGGGACCCCTTAGCGGCTATGGCTACACCTTC CASICRGPLSGYGYTF
- - 14 TRBJ1-2 TRBV9 TGTGCCAGCAGCACGACCGGGACACGCTATGGCTACACCTTC CASSTTGTRYGYTF
- - 12 TRBJ2-1 TRBV18 TGTGCCAGCTCCTCAGGACAGAGAGAGCAGTTCTTC CASSSGQREQFF
- - 12 TRBJ2-7 TRBV7-8 TGTGCCAGCAGCTTATTCCGGGACGAGCAGTACTTC CASSLFRDEQYF
- - 16 TRBJ2-3 TRBV5-1 TGCGCCAGCAGCACTCAGGGGACCCCTAGCACAGATACGCAGTATTTT CASSTQGTPSTDTQYF
TRBD2 many 17 TRBJ2-7 TRBV10-3 TGTGCCATCAGTGGGGGGACTAGCGGGGGCGTCTCCTACGAGCAGTACTTC CAISGGTSGGVSYEQYF
- - 19 TRBJ1-1 TRBV19 TGTGCCAGTAGTATAGAAGGGGGAGACCGCAACCCGAGGAACACTGAAGCTTTCTTT CASSIEGGDRNPRNTEAFF
- once 14 TRBJ2-7 TRBV15 TGTGCCACCAGCAGAGGGAGGGGCCCTTACGAGCAGTACTTC CATSRGRGPYEQYF
TRBD1 - 16 TRBJ1-3 TRBV28 TGTGCCAGCAGTCCGGACAGGATTTTGAGGCGAAACACCATATATTTT CASSPDRILRRNTIYF
- once 17 TRBJ1-3 TRBV7-3 TGTGCCAGCAGCCGAGCCTGGAGGATCTCCGGGGAAAACACCATATATTTT CASSRAWRISGENTIYF
- - 14 TRBJ2-7 TRBV9 TGTGCCAGCAGCGTTCAGGGCAGGTCAGACGAGCAGTACTTC CASSVQGRSDEQYF
- - 14 TRBJ1-5 TRBV4-2 TGTGCCAGCAGCCAAGATAATCTCAATCAGCCCCAGCATTTT CASSQDNLNQPQHF
- - 13 TRBJ1-1 TRBV19 TGTGCCAGTCGGGGCGGGGGGAACACTGAAGCTTTCTTT CASRGGGNTEAFF
- - 12 TRBJ1-3 TRBV5-1 TGCGCCAGCAGCCGGGATGGGGACACCATATATTTT CASSRDGDTIYF
TRBD1 - 14 TRBJ1-2 TRBV5-8 TGTGCCAGCAGACTGTCCGGGACAGGGACCGGCTACACCTTC CASRLSGTGTGYTF